The sequence of this T cell receptor beta chain was determined in a study of beta chain features in type 1 diabetes. General study findings and limits: The cDNA sequencing approach could over-represent high-TCR-expressing cells.

Investigators reverse transcribed all isolated RNA, so they sequenced expressed TCRB transcripts. The read count averaged approximately 3.5 million across naive, central memory and regulatory T cell samples. Measured with immunoSEQ multiplex PCR; TCRdb has only the in-frame clones, and not every one. The sample holds a few hundred thousand clones, about a tenth seen once. A single heparinised blood sample, averaging roughly 0.11 L, was obtained per donor. Each population that was sorted was more than 98% pure. This clone was detected ten times or more. The target antigen is unknown. The sequencing input was central memory CD4+ T cells from blood. The receptor was derived from a man aged 18 to 29 in good health.

The CDR3 bases are TGTGCCAGCAGCGTCACGGGACGACAGAACACCGGGGAGCTGTTTTTT. It translates to CASSVTGRQNTGELFF. This sequence joins TRBV9 and TRBJ2-2; D might be TRBD1 or TRBD2, each matching 5 bases. Trimming took 2 bases from V and 1 from J, leaving 12 bases between them. The CDR3 extends over 16 amino acids. Germline V CDR1 and CDR2: SGDLS, YYNGEE.